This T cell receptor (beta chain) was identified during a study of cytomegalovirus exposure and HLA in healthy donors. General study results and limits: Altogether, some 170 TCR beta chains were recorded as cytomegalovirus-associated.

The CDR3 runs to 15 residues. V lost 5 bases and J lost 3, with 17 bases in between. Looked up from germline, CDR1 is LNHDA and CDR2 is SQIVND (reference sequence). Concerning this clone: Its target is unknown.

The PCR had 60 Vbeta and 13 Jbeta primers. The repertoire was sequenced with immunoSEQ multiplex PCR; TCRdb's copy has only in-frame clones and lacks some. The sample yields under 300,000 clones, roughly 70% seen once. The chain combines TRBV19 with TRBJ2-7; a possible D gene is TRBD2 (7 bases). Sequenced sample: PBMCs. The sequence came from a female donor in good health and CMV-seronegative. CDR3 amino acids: CASSPRAGAIYEQYF. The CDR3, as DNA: TGTGCCAGTAGTCCCCGGGCGGGGGCCATCTACGAGCAGTACTTC.